A single sample gave rise to the 24 T cell receptor beta chains below, sequenced in a study of somatic mutations in cytotoxic T cells in rheumatoid arthritis. Method: immunoSEQ multiplex PCR; TCRdb's copy keeps in-frame clones and lacks some. The sample consists of 15,000 to 20,000 clones, roughly 79% of them appearing once. Sequenced material: CD8+ T cells sorted from blood. The receptor source for this set is an adult with rheumatoid arthritis.

The chain carries TRBV6-5 and TRBJ1-2; the D gene is possibly TRBD1 (6 bases). V was cut by 10 bases and J by 0 bases, with 12 bases left in between. The CDR3 contains 13 residues. Germline CDR1 reads MNHEY; CDR2 reads SVGAGI. CDR3 region: CATKGGANYGYTF. The CDR3 DNA sequence: TGTGCCACCAAAGGGGGGGCTAACTATGGCTACACCTTC.

This clone is a singleton in its sample. The DNA of the CDR3 is TGTGCCAGCAGCTCGGGCGGTGGATCCTACAATGAGCAGTTCTTC. Translated, it gives CASSSGGGSYNEQFF. The chain recombines TRBV11-2 with TRBJ2-1; the D is unclear. Trimming shortened V by 4 bases and J by 1 base, and 11 bases separated the two germline ends. CDR3 size: 15 residues. Germline V CDR1 and CDR2: SGHAT, FQNNGV.

The chain is built from TRBV18 and TRBJ2-2; perhaps D is TRBD1 or TRBD2 (5 bases each). Trimming cost V 2 bases and J 6 bases, with 7 bases left between them. Germline V CDR1 and CDR2: KGHSH, LQKENI. This CDR3 is 13 amino acids long. The CDR3 DNA is TGTGCCAGCTCACCAGAGGGGTCCGGGGAGCTGTTTTTT. This translates into CASSPEGSGELFF.

This chain joins TRBV15 and TRBJ2-1; either TRBD1 or TRBD2 may supply D (5 bases each). The ends were cut back, 3 bases at V and 8 bases at J, with 17 bases in the middle. The CDR3 is 15 residues long. Per germline, CDR1 LNHNV and CDR2 YYDKDF (reference sequence). The CDR3 DNA is TGTGCCACCAGCAGGAGTGGGACCCCCTTGGATGAGCAGTTCTTC. Residues: CATSRSGTPLDEQFF.

The chain joins TRBV5-4 to TRBJ2-7; TRBD1 or TRBD2 may be the D gene (5 bases each). CDR1 is SGHNT and CDR2 is YYREEE in the germline V gene (reference sequence). The ends were cut back, 2 bases at V and 0 bases at J, with 9 bases in the middle. This CDR3 has 14 residues. The CDR3 protein is CASSFLGTSYEQYF. CDR3 in DNA: TGTGCCAGCAGCTTTCTGGGGACCTCCTACGAGCAGTACTTC. Filled out from reference TRBV5-4 and TRBJ2-7, the complete variable domain reads ETGVTQSPTHLIKTRGQQVTLRCSSQSGHNTVSWYQQALGQGPQFIFQYYREEENGRGNFPPRFSGLQFPNYSSELNVNALELDDSALYLCASSFLGTSYEQYFGPGTRLTVT.

The chain combines TRBV6-6 with TRBJ2-7; TRBD1 agrees at 10 bases. The CDR3 covers 15 residues. Unmatched junction bases numbered 7, after V lost 5 bases and J lost 3 bases. Germline CDR1 is MNHNY and CDR2 is SVGAGI (reference sequence). The CDR3 DNA reads as TGTGCCAGCAGTCCAGCCGGGACAGGGGTCTACGAGCAGTACTTC. Amino acids: CASSPAGTGVYEQYF.

This rearrangement joins TRBV27 to TRBJ2-6; no reliable D call. V was trimmed by 8 bases and J by 8 bases, leaving 13 bases between them. CDR3 length: 13 residues. CDR1 and CDR2 from the germline V gene are MNHEY and SMNVEV (reference sequence). CDR3 protein: CASALTSTNVLTF. In DNA form, the CDR3 reads TGTGCCAGCGCCTTAACCTCGACCAACGTCCTGACTTTC.

The chain joins TRBV11-2 to TRBJ1-1; unclear D gene. Germline V gene sequence: CDR1 SGHAT, CDR2 FQNNGV. Deletions cut 2 bases from V and 0 bases from J, with 13 bases between. There are 16 residues in the CDR3. The CDR3 DNA sequence: TGTGCCAGCAGCTTATGGGTGTTGGAGATGAACACTGAAGCTTTCTTT. Its protein product is CASSLWVLEMNTEAFF.

The rearrangement uses TRBV7-9 and TRBJ1-5; no firm D call. The CDR3 is 16 amino acids. Trimming removed 4 bases from V and 7 bases from J, with 20 bases in between. Germline loops: CDR1 SEHNR, CDR2 FQNEAQ (reference sequence). The CDR3 DNA follows: TGTGCCAGCAGCTCCACGGACGGTGGTTCTTGGCAGCCCCAGCATTTT. Translating gives CASSSTDGGSWQPQHF.

The chain couples TRBV13 to TRBJ2-6, with 13 bases lining up with TRBD2. Trimming removed 5 bases from V and 0 bases from J; junction bases left unmatched: 10. Germline assignment: CDR1 PRHDT and CDR2 FYEKMQ (reference sequence). The CDR3 sequence is 20 residues long. The CDR3 spells CASSPTSGGLPTSGANVLTF. The CDR3 DNA is TGTGCCAGCAGCCCGACTAGCGGGGGGCTTCCTACCTCTGGGGCCAACGTCCTGACTTTC.

In its sample, this clone was seen a few times. The chain has TRBV15 and TRBJ1-2; D may be TRBD1 (5 bases). The CDR3 length is 16 residues. Per the germline V gene, CDR1 is LNHNV and CDR2 is YYDKDF (reference sequence). V gave up 4 bases and J gave up 5 bases, with 20 bases separating them. The CDR3 region is CATSNRDEAKIYGYTF. CDR3 nucleotides: TGTGCCACCAGCAATAGGGACGAAGCTAAGATATATGGCTACACCTTC. The full variable domain, its missing parts supplied by reference TRBV15 and TRBJ1-2, is DAMVIQNPRYQVTQFGKPVTLSCSQTLNHNVMYWYQQKSSQAPKLLFHYYDKDFNNEADTPDNFQSRRPNTSFCFLDIRSPGLGDTAMYLCATSNRDEAKIYGYTFGSGTRLTVV.

The chain couples TRBV5-1 to TRBJ2-6; no definite D call. Trimming left V 0 bases short and J 4 bases short, with 11 bases between. The length of the CDR3 is 16 residues. Germline V CDR1 and CDR2: SGHRS, YFSETQ. The CDR3 DNA reads TGCGCCAGCAGCTTGGAGGTAGGGTCCGGGGCCAACGTCCTGACTTTC. Amino acid sequence: CASSLEVGSGANVLTF.

This clone was detected once. The V gene is TRBV11-2, the J gene TRBJ1-1, with D perhaps matching TRBD1 (6 bases). Germline-derived CDR1 and CDR2 are SGHAT and FQNNGV. Trimming left V 5 bases short and J 3 bases short, with 19 bases between. The CDR3 loop spans 16 amino acids. The CDR3 sequence is CASSLQGGRVDTEAFF. In nucleotides, the CDR3 is TGTGCCAGCAGCCTACAGGGCGGTCGGGTGGACACTGAAGCTTTCTTT.

This clone was counted between two and nine times. The V call is TRBV5-4, the J call TRBJ2-4; maybe TRBD1 (5 bases). Germline V gene data show CDR1 as SGHNT and CDR2 as YYREEE (reference sequence). V was trimmed by 0 bases and J by 5 bases, leaving 18 bases between them. There are 17 residues in the CDR3. The DNA of the CDR3 is TGTGCCAGCAGCTTGGCCCTGTCAGGGCGGCCCGAAAACATTCAGTACTTC. Its protein product is CASSLALSGRPENIQYF.

The chain recombines TRBV29-1 with TRBJ2-7; 10 nucleotides match TRBD1. The CDR3 runs 14 residues. V was pared by 4 bases and J by 4 bases, with 7 bases of the junction left unmatched. The germline CDR1 and CDR2 sequences are SQVTM and ANQGSEA. CDR3 in amino acids: CSVGGGDRGYEQYF. Here the CDR3 DNA reads TGCAGCGTTGGAGGGGGGGACAGGGGTTACGAGCAGTACTTC.

The chain is built from TRBV29-1 and TRBJ2-3, with 11 positions matching TRBD2. After removal of 6 bases from V and 7 bases from J, the junction contained 6 bases not matched to a gene. This CDR3 region has 13 residues. From germline, CDR1 is SQVTM and CDR2 ANQGSEA. This CDR3 is CSVPSGGRNTQYF. As DNA, the CDR3 is TGCAGCGTCCCTAGCGGGGGGCGCAATACGCAGTATTTT.

This clone has a single count. This rearrangement joins TRBV19 to TRBJ2-7, with TRBD1 matching over 8 bases. Germline loops: CDR1 LNHDA, CDR2 SQIVND (reference sequence). This CDR3 comprises 14 residues. V shed 3 bases and J 2 bases; nucleotides not matched to a gene: 3. The CDR3 nucleotides are TGTGCCAGTAGTATCACAGGGGGTACCTACGAGCAGTACTTC. Translated: CASSITGGTYEQYF.

The chain is built from TRBV18 and TRBJ2-7; 10 positions agree with TRBD1. In germline, CDR1 is KGHSH, CDR2 LQKENI. The length of the CDR3 is 15 residues. V lost 5 bases and J lost 5; bases outside the gene matches: 9. In DNA form, the CDR3 reads TGTGCCAGCTCATCCCGGGACAGGGGAGGGAACGAGCAGTACTTC. Protein sequence: CASSSRDRGGNEQYF.

This clone came up once. The V and J genes are TRBV19 and TRBJ1-5; weak D call: TRBD1 (5 bases). Between the trimmed V and J ends, which lost 7 bases and 0 bases, there was a span of 13 bases. Germline loops: CDR1 LNHDA, CDR2 SQIVND (reference sequence). This CDR3 has 15 residues. The CDR3 here is CASIPWGDSNQPQHF. The CDR3 nucleotides read TGTGCCAGTATTCCATGGGGGGATAGCAATCAGCCCCAGCATTTT. Looking up the rest from reference TRBV19 and TRBJ1-5 gives the full variable domain: DGGITQSPKYLFRKEGQNVTLSCEQNLNHDAMYWYRQDPGQGLRLIYYSQIVNDFQKGDIAEGYSVSREKKESFPLTVTSAQKNPTAFYLCASIPWGDSNQPQHFGDGTRLSIL.

This rearrangement joins TRBV29-1 to TRBJ1-1; 8 bases match TRBD1. From germline, CDR1 is SQVTM and CDR2 ANQGSEA. The CDR3 is 14 amino acids. Trimming took 5 bases from V and 13 from J; bases not matched to a gene: 18. CDR3 region: CSVTRPETGEQGFF. CDR3 nucleotide sequence: TGCAGCGTTACCCGCCCGGAGACAGGGGAACAAGGTTTCTTT.

The chain couples TRBV30 to TRBJ1-2, with a tentative D call TRBD1 (5 bases). CDR1 and CDR2 from the germline V gene are GTSNPN and SVGIG (reference sequence). The CDR3 consists of 19 residues. Trimming left V 0 bases short and J 2 bases short, with 25 bases between. This chain's CDR3 is CAWSVQVGLAGVRNYGYTF. The CDR3 DNA reads TGTGCCTGGAGTGTACAGGTAGGGCTAGCGGGAGTGCGCAACTATGGCTACACCTTC.

This chain uses TRBV7-9 with TRBJ2-1; 8 nucleotides line up with TRBD2. Per the germline V gene, CDR1 is SEHNR and CDR2 is FQNEAQ (reference sequence). This CDR3 has 15 amino acids. Trimming cost V 3 bases and J 2 bases; bases outside gene matches: 3. CDR3 in amino acids: CASSFTSGAYNEQFF. The CDR3 bases are TGTGCCAGCAGCTTCACTAGCGGAGCCTACAATGAGCAGTTCTTC.

The chain recombines TRBV30 with TRBJ2-3, with unresolved D. The CDR3 extends over 13 amino acids. V shed 7 bases and J shed 1 base, with 12 bases lying between them. The germline V gene encodes CDR1 GTSNPN and CDR2 SVGIG (reference sequence). This CDR3 reads CASSSIGTDTQYF. Here the CDR3 DNA reads TGTGCCTCCTCTAGTATAGGCACAGATACGCAGTATTTT.

V gene TRBV25-1 combines with J gene TRBJ2-1; the match to TRBD2 covers 10 bases. Germline loops: CDR1 MGHDK, CDR2 SYGVNS. Unmatched junction bases numbered 8, after V lost 0 bases and J lost 3 bases. CDR3 length: 18 amino acids. CDR3 coding DNA: TGTGCCAGCAGTGAATATCTAGCGGGAGCGGGAAACTACAATGAGCAGTTCTTC. This encodes CASSEYLAGAGNYNEQFF.